The T cell receptor (beta chain) described here comes from a study of early T cells in non-severe SARS-CoV-2 infection (dated by TCRdb to about 2021). Some background on the complete study: Bulk RNA from unsorted whole blood was used for TCR sequencing, so alpha and beta chains could not be paired.

The table lists this clonotype with many counts. Its antigen is still unknown. Base quality data are lacking; no much larger clone is found one base away. This was a case-control study nested in a cohort of healthcare workers in London, UK, who had nasopharyngeal swab PCR tests and blood samples taken every week. Between 23 and 31 March 2020, the week of the UK lockdown, healthcare workers were enrolled and then followed up weekly for as long as 16 weeks. To prepare the library, 5' RACE was applied. The instrument given in TCRdb is NextSeq 500. In the TCR library protocol, unique molecular identifiers were attached to individual cDNA molecules to correct for PCR bias and sequencing error. Sequencing covered both TCR alpha and beta chains, and within each sample the abundances of alpha and beta sequences were tightly co-correlated. As for the original processing: Decombinator V4 was used to annotate the V gene, J gene and CDR3 of the TCR sequences. Expanded TCRs were defined as changing significantly between any two time points under a Poisson model with p below 0.0001. Abundances of TCRs were expressed as counts per million after normalisation to the total number of TCRs sequenced in each sample. TRAV1-2 paired with TRAJ12, TRAJ20 or TRAJ33 defined MAIT TCRs, while TRAV10 paired with TRAJ18 defined iNKT TCRs. VDJdb, accessed 1 November 2021, was searched for CMV, EBV and SARS-CoV-2 annotated TCRs, with TCRs annotated for multiple antigens excluded. TCRdb reprocessed the public reads (quality trimming at Q25 with fastp, clone calling with MiXCR) and kept in-frame beta chains. A single entry per CDR3 protein holds the most common genes and DNA from its merged rows. These V and J calls derive from TCRdb rather than the authors' analysis. For this sample the table gives roughly 48,000 distinct CDR3 sequences, of which less than 4.5% were detected only once. The top ten hold roughly 6% of the sample.

In the germline V gene (reference sequence), CDR1 corresponds to SGHKS and CDR2 to YYEKEE. V gives up 4 bases and J gives up 9 bases, and the segment between their germline ends measures 16 bases. From cysteine to phenylalanine, the CDR3 is 13 amino acids long. Only CDR3 DNA is held: 39 bases, read in frame from base 1. Beyond this particular receptor, the publication reports: VDJdb matching was skewed toward anti-spike CD8 responses and likely underestimated virus-specific expansions, missing private and CD4 specificities.

The sequenced sample consisted of whole blood. The rearrangement joined TRBV5-5 to TRBJ2-5, with TRBD2 as a weak D call on 5 bases. This TCR was recovered from an adult who was a healthcare worker with PCR-confirmed SARS-CoV-2 infection or an uninfected control (not recorded which). The sequence in DNA is TGTGCCAGCAGCCCCCCCATTATGAGGGCCCAGTACTTC. Its translation is CASSPPIMRAQYF.